This TCR beta chain was sequenced in a study of blood T cell repertoires in COVID-19. Study-level information: Some COVID-19 samples were acute and others convalescent; all came from the United States, Italy and Spain.

Original analysis: Estimated nucleated cell counts came from reference gene primer amplification. Assay used: immunoSEQ multiplex PCR; TCRdb lists only in-frame clones, some missing. V, J and clone size are taken as reported in that table, and D and trimming were inferred from the DNA itself. The table has approximately 110,000 clones, approximately 90% seen once. Germline assignment: CDR1 SGHRS and CDR2 YFSETQ. Deletions cut 4 bases from V and 8 bases from J, with 16 bases between. The CDR3 runs to 15 residues. The origin of this receptor is a human donor in a cohort sampled during active COVID-19. V gene TRBV5-1 combines with J gene TRBJ1-6; D perhaps matches TRBD1 (6 bases). Sequencing was carried out using peripheral blood. CDR3 DNA: TGCGCCAGCAGCCCGGACGGCGGGGGGCATTCACCCCTCCACTTT. It specifies CASSPDGGGHSPLHF.